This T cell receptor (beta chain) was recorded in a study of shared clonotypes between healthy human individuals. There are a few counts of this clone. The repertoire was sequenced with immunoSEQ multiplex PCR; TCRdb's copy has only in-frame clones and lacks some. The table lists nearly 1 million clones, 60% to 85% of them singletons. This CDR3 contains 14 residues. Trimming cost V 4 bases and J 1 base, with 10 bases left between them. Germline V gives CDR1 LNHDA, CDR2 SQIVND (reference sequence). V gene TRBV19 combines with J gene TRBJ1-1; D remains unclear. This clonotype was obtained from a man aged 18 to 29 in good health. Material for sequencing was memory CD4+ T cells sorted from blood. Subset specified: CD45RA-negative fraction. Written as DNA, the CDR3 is TGTGCCAGTAGTACGACCTCGGAGAACACTGAAGCTTTCTTT. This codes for CASSTTSENTEAFF.